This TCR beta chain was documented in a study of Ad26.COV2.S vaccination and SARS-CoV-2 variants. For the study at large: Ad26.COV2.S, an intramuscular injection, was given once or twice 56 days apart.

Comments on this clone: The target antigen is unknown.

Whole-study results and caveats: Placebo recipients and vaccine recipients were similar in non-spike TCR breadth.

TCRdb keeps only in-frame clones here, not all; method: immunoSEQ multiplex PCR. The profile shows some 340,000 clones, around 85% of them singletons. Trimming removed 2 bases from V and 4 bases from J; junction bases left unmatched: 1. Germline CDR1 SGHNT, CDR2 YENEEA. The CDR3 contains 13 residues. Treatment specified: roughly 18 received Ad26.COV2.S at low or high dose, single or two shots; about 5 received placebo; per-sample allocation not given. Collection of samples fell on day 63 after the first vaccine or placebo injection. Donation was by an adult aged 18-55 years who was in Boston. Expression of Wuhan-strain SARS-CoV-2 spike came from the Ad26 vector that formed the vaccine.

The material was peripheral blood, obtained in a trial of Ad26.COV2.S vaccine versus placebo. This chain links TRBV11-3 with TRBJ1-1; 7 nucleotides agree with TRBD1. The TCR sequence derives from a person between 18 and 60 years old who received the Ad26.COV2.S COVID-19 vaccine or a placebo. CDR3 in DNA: TGTGCCAGCAGCTTAAACAGGGGCACTGAAGCTTTCTTT. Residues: CASSLNRGTEAFF. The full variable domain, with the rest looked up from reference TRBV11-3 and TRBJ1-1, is EAGVVQSPRYKIIEKKQPVAFWCNPISGHNTLYWYLQNLGQGPELLIRYENEEAVDDSQLPKDRFSAERLKGVDSTLKIQPAELGDSAVYLCASSLNRGTEAFFGQGTRLTVV.